This T cell receptor beta chain was retrieved from a study of cytomegalovirus exposure and HLA in healthy donors. With 60 Vbeta and 13 Jbeta primers, the PCR was carried out. This table comes from immunoSEQ multiplex PCR, and its TCRdb copy is limited to in-frame clones, with some not included. The sample records 100,000 to 150,000 clones, 70% to 75% being singletons. This clone appeared a single time. The germline V gene has CDR1 MRHNA and CDR2 SNTAGT. The CDR3 length is 16 residues. The V gene end was trimmed by 2 bases and the J gene end by 0 bases; junction bases not matched to a gene: 3. The chain carries TRBV6-4 and TRBJ2-1; TRBD2 matches at 8 bases. Sequencing used PBMCs. The origin of this receptor is a middle-aged woman in good health and CMV-seropositive. CDR3 bases: TGTGCCAGCAGTGACGCCAGCGGGAGCTCCTACAATGAGCAGTTCTTC. This gives the protein CASSDASGSSYNEQFF.